The 31 T cell receptor beta chains listed next were all sequenced from one sample in a study of blood T cell repertoires in COVID-19. The protocol was immunoSEQ multiplex PCR, while the TCRdb copy is restricted to in-frame clones and leaves out a portion. This sample has 180,000 or so clones, with over 75% found just once. The sample was PBMCs or T cells enriched from blood (not recorded which). All receptors derive from a man aged 50 or older who had recovered from COVID-19.

V is TRBV5-1 and J is TRBJ1-6; D might be TRBD1 (5 bases). The V gene lost 0 bases and the J gene lost 5 bases, with 15 bases spanning the gap. The germline V gene encodes CDR1 SGHRS and CDR2 YFSETQ. The CDR3 sequence is 17 residues long. CDR3 sequence: CASSLAGQGVNNSPLHF. The CDR3 DNA is TGCGCCAGCAGCTTGGCCGGGCAGGGCGTAAATAATTCACCCCTCCACTTT.

The V gene is TRBV6-2 or TRBV6-3, the J gene TRBJ1-1, with 9 bases matching TRBD1. Germline V lookup: CDR1 MNHEY, CDR2 SVGEGT. The CDR3 covers 17 residues. V lost 2 bases to trimming and J lost 1 base; unmatched junction nucleotides: 8. The DNA of the CDR3 is TGTGCCAGCAGTTACCCGACCGGGACAGGGAAGAACACTGAAGCTTTCTTT. Its translation is CASSYPTGTGKNTEAFF.

The chain joins TRBV23-1 to TRBJ1-2; unclear D gene. TRBV23-1 is noted as an ORF with a role that remains uncertain. The CDR3 runs to 16 residues. V lost 0 bases to trimming and J lost 1 base, with 12 bases between them. Here the CDR3 reads CASSQSSHCLNYGYTF. The CDR3 DNA follows: TGCGCCAGCAGTCAATCGTCCCACTGCCTTAACTATGGCTACACCTTC.

This clone was detected only once. The chain combines TRBV9 with TRBJ2-2; possible D gene TRBD1, 6 bases. The CDR3 runs 13 residues. Germline V lookup: CDR1 SGDLS, CDR2 YYNGEE. Trimming shortened V by 3 bases and J by 9 bases, and 12 bases separated the two germline ends. In DNA, the CDR3 is TGTGCCAGCAGCGACGCCTGGGACAGGGAGCTGTTTTTT. Translating gives CASSDAWDRELFF.

The chain joins TRBV3-1 (or the pseudogene TRBV3-2) to TRBJ2-1, with 10 positions matching TRBD2. The CDR3 is made up of 14 amino acids. V was pared by 4 bases and J by 5 bases, with 2 bases of the junction left unmatched. Germline loops: CDR1 LGHDT, CDR2 YNNKEL (reference sequence). The CDR3 spells CASSPLAGDNEQFF. The CDR3 DNA reads TGTGCCAGCAGCCCCCTAGCGGGAGACAATGAGCAGTTCTTC.

J is TRBJ1-2 and V is TRBV27, with D hard to call. Trimming pared 6 bases from V and 2 bases from J, leaving 13 bases between. CDR3 length: 14 amino acids. Germline CDR1 reads MNHEY; CDR2 reads SMNVEV (reference sequence). CDR3 loop: CASSPARLNYGYTF. CDR3 DNA sequence: TGTGCCAGCAGCCCTGCCAGGCTGAACTATGGCTACACCTTC.

CDR3 nucleotides: TGTGCCAGCAGTTTTATGCGGAAGAATCAGCCCCAGCATTTT. This encodes CASSFMRKNQPQHF. The rearrangement joins TRBV28 to TRBJ1-5; D remains unclear. The CDR3 contains 14 residues. Germline V gene data show CDR1 as MDHEN and CDR2 as SYDVKM. V gave up 3 bases and J gave up 4 bases, with 10 bases separating them.

CDR3 sequence: CASSVTGGRGHWETQYF. For the CDR3, the DNA is TGTGCCAGCAGCGTGACGGGGGGGAGGGGGCATTGGGAGACCCAGTACTTC. The chain combines TRBV27 with TRBJ2-5; possible D gene TRBD2, 8 bases. V lost 6 bases and J lost 5, with 25 bases in between. This CDR3 comprises 17 residues. Germline V gene lookup returns CDR1 MNHEY and CDR2 SMNVEV (reference sequence).

This clone showed up just once. The chain is built from TRBV7-9 and TRBJ2-5; 10 bases match TRBD2. Trimming at V came to 5 bases and at J to 5 bases, leaving 14 bases not matched to a gene. This CDR3 is 17 amino acids long. Germline V gene data show CDR1 as SEHNR and CDR2 as FQNEAQ (reference sequence). CDR3 DNA: TGTGCCAGCAGCCCCACCTGGGGACTAGCGAGGACGGAGACCCAGTACTTC. This encodes CASSPTWGLARTETQYF.

The rearrangement joins TRBV7-9 to TRBJ2-4, with D uncertain. The V and J ends lost 2 bases and 7 bases respectively, with 12 bases between them. CDR3 length: 14 amino acids. The germline V gene has CDR1 SEHNR and CDR2 FQNEAQ (reference sequence). The CDR3 DNA sequence: TGTGCCAGCAGCTTATCGGGTGGATTGAACATTCAGTACTTC. Amino acid sequence: CASSLSGGLNIQYF.

This clone was found once. This rearrangement joins TRBV28 to TRBJ1-1; 8 positions agree with TRBD1. The CDR3 covers 12 residues. Germline V lookup: CDR1 MDHEN, CDR2 SYDVKM. Germline trimming cut 5 bases from V and 10 bases from J; bases unmatched to any gene: 6. DNA for the CDR3: TGTGCCAGCAGTCTCCGGACAGGGCGAGCTTTCTTT. Its translation is CASSLRTGRAFF. The full variable domain, with the rest looked up from reference TRBV28 and TRBJ1-1, is DVKVTQSSRYLVKRTGEKVFLECVQDMDHENMFWYRQDPGLGLRLIYFSYDVKMKEKGDIPEGYSVSREKKERFSLILESASTNQTSMYLCASSLRTGRAFFGQGTRLTVV.

The chain recombines TRBV15 with TRBJ1-1; D gene ambiguous. The V end lost 6 bases, the J end lost 2 bases, and 10 bases lay between the germline ends. In germline, CDR1 is LNHNV, CDR2 YYDKDF (reference sequence). This CDR3 region has 13 residues. The CDR3 loop is CATSIEINTEAFF. CDR3 bases: TGTGCCACCAGTATTGAGATTAACACTGAAGCTTTCTTT.

The rearrangement links TRBV5-1 to TRBJ1-2; tentative D call: TRBD1 (6 bases). Germline CDR1 SGHRS, CDR2 YFSETQ. The V and J ends lost 3 bases and 4 bases respectively, with 19 bases between them. The CDR3 sequence is 16 residues long. The CDR3 bases are TGCGCCAGCAGCTCGACGCTGACGGCAGGGGCCTATGGCTACACCTTC. Encoded protein: CASSSTLTAGAYGYTF.

Only one count was recorded for this clone. A junction boundary mismatches the germline segment, possibly from a read error. The chain links TRBV7-7 to TRBJ1-5; 8 positions match TRBD1. The V gene's germline CDR1 is SSHAT and CDR2 FNYEAQ (reference sequence). CDR3 size: 16 residues. As DNA, the CDR3 is TGTGCTAGCAGCTTGGCGGACAGGGCCGGCAATCAGCCCCAGCATTTT. Translating it yields CASSLADRAGNQPQHF.

The chain combines TRBV5-1 with TRBJ2-5; a possible D gene is TRBD2 (6 bases). Germline V gene data show CDR1 as SGHRS and CDR2 as YFSETQ. Trimming stripped 2 bases from V and 4 bases from J, with 12 bases between. The CDR3 is made up of 14 amino acids. The CDR3 spells CASSFAGLRETQYF. CDR3 DNA sequence: TGCGCCAGCAGCTTTGCGGGGCTGCGAGAGACCCAGTACTTC.

The genes are TRBV20-1 and TRBJ2-1; TRBD2 is a possible D gene (5 bases). The CDR3 totals 13 residues. The germline CDR1 and CDR2 sequences are DFQATT and SNEGSKA (reference sequence). V was shortened by 3 bases and J by 8 bases, with 14 bases between the two germline ends. The chain's CDR3 is CSASMSGRDEQFF. The CDR3 DNA is TGCAGTGCTAGTATGAGCGGTAGGGATGAGCAGTTCTTC.

This clone showed up just once. The rearrangement uses TRBV7-6 and TRBJ2-1; TRBD2 matches 7 bases. The J segment lost 9 bases and the V segment lost 1 base, leaving 3 bases of the junction unmatched. Germline V gene lookup returns CDR1 SGHVS and CDR2 FNYEAQ. This CDR3 has 13 amino acids. The CDR3 DNA reads TGTGCCAGCAGCTTAGATTCGGGAGGTGAGCAGTTCTTC. As protein: CASSLDSGGEQFF.

V and J are TRBV7-9 and TRBJ1-1; 12 bases fit TRBD1. Germline values: CDR1 SEHNR, CDR2 FQNEAQ (reference sequence). V was clipped by 5 bases and J by 11 bases; unmatched bases: 12. CDR3 length: 15 residues. The CDR3 bases are TGTGCCAGCAGCCAAGGGACAGGGGGCGCGTTTGGGGCTTTCTTT. Encoded protein: CASSQGTGGAFGAFF.

J is TRBJ1-2 and V is TRBV6-5, with D hard to call. V was trimmed by 6 bases and J by 2 bases, leaving 7 bases between them. The CDR3 is 12 amino acids. Germline V CDR1 and CDR2: MNHEY, SVGAGI. The CDR3 nucleotides are TGTGCCAGCAGACTGCTGAACTATGGCTACACCTTC. Amino acid sequence: CASRLLNYGYTF.

The rearrangement joins TRBV11-1 to TRBJ1-1; D gene unclear. Trimming took off 1 base at V and 6 bases at J, with 12 bases between the two ends. This CDR3 region has 14 residues. Germline V CDR1 and CDR2: SGHAT, FQDESV (reference sequence). CDR3 in amino acids: CASSLEEVYAEAFF. CDR3 bases: TGTGCCAGCAGCTTAGAAGAGGTTTACGCTGAAGCTTTCTTT.

This clone came up once. The chain links TRBV19 to TRBJ2-7, with 7 nucleotides matching TRBD1. Per the germline V gene, CDR1 is LNHDA and CDR2 is SQIVND (reference sequence). This CDR3 spans 15 amino acids. J was trimmed by 0 bases and V by 5 bases; bases with no gene match: 7. CDR3 DNA: TGTGCCAGTAGTCCTGGGACAGTTTTCTCCTACGAGCAGTACTTC. Translation: CASSPGTVFSYEQYF. Looking up the rest from reference TRBV19 and TRBJ2-7 gives the full variable domain: DGGITQSPKYLFRKEGQNVTLSCEQNLNHDAMYWYRQDPGQGLRLIYYSQIVNDFQKGDIAEGYSVSREKKESFPLTVTSAQKNPTAFYLCASSPGTVFSYEQYFGPGTRLTVT.

This clone was counted only a few times. The rearrangement joins TRBV2 to TRBJ1-5; D call uncertain. V was shortened by 1 base and J by 0 bases, with 10 bases between the two germline ends. The CDR3 contains 16 residues. Germline CDR1 and CDR2: SNHLY and FYNNEI. The CDR3 coding sequence is TGTGCCAGCAGTGAAGGGCAGTTATATAGCAATCAGCCCCAGCATTTT. It specifies CASSEGQLYSNQPQHF.

V usage is TRBV5-4 and J usage is TRBJ2-2; D is perhaps TRBD1 (6 bases). The CDR3 totals 15 residues. Germline V CDR1 and CDR2: SGHNT, YYREEE (reference sequence). Trimming pared 1 base from V and 2 bases from J, leaving 9 bases between. Here the CDR3 DNA reads TGTGCCAGCAGCTTGCAGGGGAGTAACACCGGGGAGCTGTTTTTT. Protein product: CASSLQGSNTGELFF.

The chain recombines TRBV3-1 (or the pseudogene TRBV3-2) with TRBJ1-2; no definite D call. Germline lookup yields CDR1 LGHDT and CDR2 YNNKEL (reference sequence). The germline V and J ends were trimmed by 2 bases and 7 bases, with 14 bases remaining between them. This CDR3 is built from 14 residues. The CDR3 region is CASSQPGSSRGYTF. CDR3 bases: TGTGCCAGCAGCCAACCCGGGTCCTCGCGTGGCTACACCTTC.

J is TRBJ1-3 and V is TRBV29-1; D not certain. The CDR3 loop spans 10 amino acids. Germline CDR1 is SQVTM and CDR2 is ANQGSEA. V was shortened by 7 bases and J by 4 bases, with 5 bases between the two germline ends. DNA of the CDR3: TGCAGCGCGCAAGGAAACACCATATATTTT. This translates into CSAQGNTIYF.

This chain connects TRBV7-2 to TRBJ1-3; no definite D call. Germline V lookup: CDR1 SGHTA, CDR2 FQGNSA. V lost 2 bases and J 0 bases, leaving 8 bases between the germline ends. This CDR3 comprises 15 residues. In DNA form, the CDR3 reads TGTGCCAGCAGCTTACCCCTGGCCTCTGGAAACACCATATATTTT. Translated, it gives CASSLPLASGNTIYF.

The genes are TRBV9 and TRBJ2-7, with D tentatively TRBD1 (6 bases). Germline V gene sequence: CDR1 SGDLS, CDR2 YYNGEE. V lost 4 bases and J 3 bases, leaving 14 bases between the germline ends. This CDR3 region has 14 residues. The CDR3 region has the DNA TGTGCCAGCAGCCTACGGGACATAGTCTACGAGCAGTACTTC. It is translated as CASSLRDIVYEQYF.

The gene calls are TRBV18 and TRBJ1-1; D unresolved. CDR1 and CDR2 (germline): KGHSH, LQKENI. V lost 2 bases and J 1 base, leaving 11 bases between the germline ends. The CDR3 consists of 15 residues. CDR3: CASSPDRKENTEAFF. CDR3 coding DNA: TGTGCCAGCTCACCAGATAGAAAAGAGAACACTGAAGCTTTCTTT.

V is TRBV5-1 and J is TRBJ1-3; D is possibly TRBD1 (5 bases). The CDR3 covers 13 residues. The V end was cut by 4 bases, the J end by 0 bases, with 5 bases between. Germline V CDR1 and CDR2: SGHRS, YFSETQ. The CDR3 DNA is TGCGCCAGCAGCCAGGGCTCTGGAAACACCATATATTTT. Translating gives CASSQGSGNTIYF.

The chain uses TRBV2 and TRBJ2-6; D not resolved. Germline V gene data show CDR1 as SNHLY and CDR2 as FYNNEI. Trimming stripped 6 bases from V and 0 bases from J, with 15 bases between. The CDR3 spans 17 residues. CDR3 coding DNA: TGTGCCAGCAGCTCCCCTCAGGCCCGCTCTGGGGCCAACGTCCTGACTTTC. Protein product: CASSSPQARSGANVLTF.

The V call is TRBV25-1, the J call TRBJ2-3, with 10 bases lining up with TRBD2. This CDR3 spans 16 amino acids. The germline CDR1 and CDR2 sequences are MGHDK and SYGVNS. Trimming took 3 bases from V and 2 from J; bases not matched to a gene: 5. This CDR3 reads CASSDSGRLPTDTQYF. The CDR3 DNA follows: TGTGCCAGCAGTGATAGCGGGAGGTTACCCACAGATACGCAGTATTTT.